The 9 T cell receptor beta chains in this list originate from one sample, sequenced in a study of naive and memory T cell subsets. Both TRBC1 and TRBC2 were covered by a beta constant-region primer of two equimolar oligonucleotides. Nested alpha and beta constant-region primers with the SP2 primer drove four PCR rounds on ligated cDNA. One entry per CDR3 protein, called by TCRdb with MiXCR from the UMI-ligation and nested PCR reads. The sample lists about 82,000 distinct CDR3 sequences, about 9.9% occurring once. Sample: naive CD8+ T cells from blood. The source is a human donor in good health.

This clonotype appeared many times. A junction end diverges from the germline sequence, so it may reflect a read error. CDR3 DNA sequence: TGTGCCACCAGCAGAGATCAGGCAACTAGCGGGAGTCCCATTTTC. Protein: CATSRDQATSGSPIF. This chain connects TRBV15 to TRBJ2-7, with 11 bases lining up with TRBD2. CDR1 and CDR2 from the germline V gene are LNHNV and YYDKDF (reference sequence). The CDR3 is 15 residues long.

The rearrangement uses TRBV6-1 and TRBJ2-7; TRBD2 might be the D (5 bases). The V end lost 2 bases, the J end lost 0 bases, and 14 bases lay between the germline ends. This CDR3 is 16 amino acids long. Germline V gene lookup returns CDR1 MNHNS and CDR2 SASEGT. DNA of the CDR3: TGTGCCAGCAGTGAATCAACGAGCGGAATCTCCTACGAGCAGTACTTC. Residues: CASSESTSGISYEQYF.

The chain uses TRBV7-6 and TRBJ2-3; D remains unclear. Per germline, CDR1 SGHVS and CDR2 FNYEAQ. CDR3 length: 12 residues. Trimming removed 5 bases at V and 2 bases at J, with 5 bases between. The CDR3 DNA reads TGTGCCAGCAGCGTCCTCACAGATACGCAGTATTTT. Translation: CASSVLTDTQYF.

This clonotype appeared a few times. The chain links TRBV27 to TRBJ1-6; D remains ambiguous. This CDR3 contains 17 residues. The V gene lost 5 bases and the J gene lost 13 bases, with 27 bases spanning the gap. CDR1 and CDR2 from the germline V gene are MNHEY and SMNVEV (reference sequence). The CDR3 nucleotides read TGTGCCAGCAGTGGCCCCCGGGGTTTTGGTCCCAACTCCCCCCTCCACTTT. This gives the protein CASSGPRGFGPNSPLHF.

The chain combines TRBV28 with TRBJ2-3, with 10 bases lining up with TRBD1. J lost 0 bases, V lost 2 bases, and 5 bases had no gene match. There are 17 residues in the CDR3. Germline V gene sequence: CDR1 MDHEN, CDR2 SYDVKM. The CDR3 coding sequence is TGTGCCAGCAGTTTAAAACCGGGACAGGGGAGCACAGATACGCAGTATTTT. Translating it yields CASSLKPGQGSTDTQYF. The full variable domain, its missing parts supplied by reference TRBV28 and TRBJ2-3, is DVKVTQSSRYLVKRTGEKVFLECVQDMDHENMFWYRQDPGLGLRLIYFSYDVKMKEKGDIPEGYSVSREKKERFSLILESASTNQTSMYLCASSLKPGQGSTDTQYFGPGTRLTVL.

This clonotype was counted ten times or more. V is TRBV7-3 and J is TRBJ2-3, with D tentatively TRBD2 (5 bases). V was shortened by 0 bases and J by 8 bases, with 18 bases between the two germline ends. CDR3 length: 16 amino acids. Germline V gene sequence: CDR1 SGHTA, CDR2 FQGTGA. Here the CDR3 reads CASSLTFLADGSTQYF. The CDR3 DNA reads as TGTGCCAGCAGCTTAACCTTCCTAGCAGATGGGTCTACGCAGTATTTT.

The V call is TRBV6-1, the J call TRBJ2-3; 9 positions agree with TRBD2. This CDR3 is 17 amino acids long. V shed 5 bases and J 1 base; nucleotides not matched to a gene: 10. Germline V gene lookup returns CDR1 MNHNS and CDR2 SASEGT. CDR3 bases: TGTGCCAGCAGTCCACCGGGTCTAGCGGGACGCACAGATACGCAGTATTTT. Translating it yields CASSPPGLAGRTDTQYF.

This clonotype was counted at least ten times. The J gene is TRBJ2-7, the V gene TRBV7-9, with 10 bases lining up with TRBD1. The V gene end was trimmed by 5 bases and the J gene end by 2 bases; junction bases not matched to a gene: 3. This CDR3 is built from 14 residues. CDR1 SEHNR and CDR2 FQNEAQ come from the germline V gene (reference sequence). CDR3 protein: CASSGTGATYEQYF. CDR3 bases: TGTGCCAGCAGCGGGACAGGGGCCACCTACGAGCAGTACTTC.

The chain links TRBV7-9 to TRBJ2-7; 9 nucleotides match TRBD2. Germline-derived CDR1 and CDR2 are SEHNR and FQNEAQ (reference sequence). The CDR3 is 15 amino acids. V trimming: 7 bases; J trimming: 1 base; junction bases outside the gene matches: 8. CDR3: CASNGGGRGSYEQYF. CDR3 bases: TGTGCCAGCAACGGAGGCGGGAGGGGATCCTACGAGCAGTACTTC.